A single sample is the source of the 4 T cell receptor beta chains below, sequenced in a study of T cells in Graves' hyperthyroidism and ophthalmopathy. Amplification yielded TCR beta CDR3 regions, with RNA transcripts as the source. Initially, a first-round RT-PCR of the TCR CDR3 employed the HTBI primer set. TCRdb analysed the multiplex PCR reads with MiXCR anew, one entry per CDR3 protein. The table records almost 600,000 distinct CDR3 sequences, about half of them present only once. Material: peripheral blood or thyroid tissue (not recorded which). The receptors were gathered from a woman under 30 with Graves' hyperthyroidism.

There are many counts of this clonotype. The chain joins TRBV9 to TRBJ1-1; D may be TRBD1 (6 bases). The CDR3 runs to 14 residues. Germline loops: CDR1 SGDLS, CDR2 YYNGEE. The V end was cut by 2 bases, the J end by 5 bases, with 13 bases between. The CDR3 loop reads CASSVGQSQTEAFF. The DNA for the CDR3 is TGTGCCAGCAGCGTGGGACAAAGCCAAACTGAAGCTTTCTTT. Combining the CDR3 with reference TRBV9 and TRBJ1-1 gives the whole variable domain DSGVTQTPKHLITATGQRVTLRCSPRSGDLSVYWYQQSLDQGLQFLIQYYNGEERAKGNILERFSAQQFPDLHSELNLSSLELGDSALYFCASSVGQSQTEAFFGQGTRLTVV.

This clonotype was seen ten or more times. The chain uses TRBV4-3 and TRBJ2-5; D gene uncertain. Trimming shortened V by 4 bases and J by 1 base, and 10 bases separated the two germline ends. The CDR3 loop spans 14 amino acids. Germline V gene lookup returns CDR1 LGHNA and CDR2 YSLEER. This CDR3 is CASSPSFAQETQYF. CDR3 nucleotide sequence: TGCGCCAGCAGCCCCTCCTTTGCCCAAGAGACCCAGTACTTC.

This clonotype was detected many times. CDR3 sequence (DNA): TGTGCCACCAGTGATCGGACTAGCCCCCAAGAGACCCAGTACTTC. Encoded protein: CATSDRTSPQETQYF. The chain combines TRBV24-1 with TRBJ2-5; TRBD2 matches 8 bases. The CDR3 runs to 15 residues. Germline lookup yields CDR1 KGHDR and CDR2 SFDVKD. V shed 3 bases, J shed 1 base, and the junction held 3 bases outside the gene matches.

This chain links TRBV20-1 with TRBJ2-1, with D uncertain. V lost 6 bases to trimming and J lost 6 bases, with 12 bases between them. This CDR3 contains 12 residues. From germline, CDR1 is DFQATT and CDR2 SNEGSKA (reference sequence). CDR3 DNA: TGCAGTGCCACACAGCTTAGCAATGAGCAGTTCTTC. Protein sequence: CSATQLSNEQFF.